This entry features one T cell receptor (beta chain) sequence. This sample stems from a study of T-cell memory formation after mild COVID-19. One entry per CDR3 protein results from TCRdb running MiXCR on the 5' RACE reads. The sample carries 100,000 to 150,000 distinct CDR3 sequences, approximately 15% recorded once. This CDR3 region has 11 residues. Trimming removed 7 bases at V and 6 bases at J, with 13 bases between. Germline V CDR1 and CDR2: GTSNPN, SVGIG (reference sequence). The sequenced material came from PBMCs or a T cell subset sorted from them (not recorded which). The receptor was derived from a man between 18 and 35 years old who had mild COVID-19 (a few samples of this study predate the infection). Cell type and time point are not known. The genes are TRBV30 and TRBJ2-7; D remains unclear. The CDR3 region has the DNA TGTGCCTCGCACCGTGGCGGCGAGCAGTACTTC. Its translation: CASHRGGEQYF.